This TCR beta chain was documented in a study of T-cell memory formation after mild COVID-19. Germline lookup yields CDR1 LGHNA and CDR2 YNFKEQ. This CDR3 contains 16 residues. V was pared by 0 bases and J by 5 bases, with 14 bases between. Study conclusions and caveats: There was a balanced CD4/CD8 profile in clones contracting day 15 to 85, and later expanders leaned CD4+. For contracting clones, CD4+ ones sat mainly in CM and EM, CD8+ in EMRA.

TCR alpha and TCR beta cDNA libraries with sample barcodes and UMIs came from 5'RACE using constant-segment primers. TCRdb reanalysed the 5' RACE reads using MiXCR and keeps one entry per CDR3 protein. The sample lists about 260,000 distinct CDR3 sequences, 8.2% occurring once. With regard to this clonotype: The antigen is undetermined.

This clonotype was sampled from a young man who had mild COVID-19 (a few samples of this study predate the infection). Cell type and time point are not known. The sample comprised PBMCs or a T cell subset sorted from them (not recorded which). The rearrangement joins TRBV4-2 to TRBJ1-5; perhaps TRBD1 as D (5 bases). CDR3 amino acids: CASSQERGRRDQPQHF. For the CDR3, the DNA is TGTGCCAGCAGCCAAGAGCGGGGCCGCAGGGATCAGCCCCAGCATTTT.